The 14 T cell receptor beta chains reported below all come from one sample, sequenced in a study of T cell clones after liver transplantation. Using immunoSEQ multiplex PCR, the repertoire was profiled, and TCRdb retains in-frame clones only, with some absent. The sample contains around 110,000 clones, around nine tenths of which appear only once. Material: CD4+ T cells from blood, obtained 12 months after liver transplant. The receptors shown here come from a human patient who received a liver transplant. Some of the T cells might come from the graft donor.

This clone was counted a single time. The rearrangement links TRBV9 to TRBJ2-3, with D maybe TRBD2 (5 bases). From germline, CDR1 is SGDLS and CDR2 YYNGEE. The CDR3 has 16 residues. Trimming stripped 1 base from V and 5 bases from J, with 17 bases between. CDR3 nucleotide sequence: TGTGCCAGCAGCGTAATTGAGGGAGTCCGCGGAGATACGCAGTATTTT. It encodes CASSVIEGVRGDTQYF.

The CDR3: CASTLGTSGRNTQYF. The CDR3 DNA sequence: TGTGCCAGCACGCTCGGAACTAGCGGGAGAAACACCCAGTACTTC. The chain is built from TRBV25-1 and TRBJ2-5; 11 bases match TRBD2. Germline V gene lookup returns CDR1 MGHDK and CDR2 SYGVNS. The CDR3 loop spans 15 amino acids. The V gene end was trimmed by 7 bases and the J gene end by 8 bases; junction bases not matched to a gene: 12.

This clone has a single count. The gene calls are TRBV9 and TRBJ2-3; a weak D match, TRBD2 (5 bases). The CDR3 is 16 residues long. Germline V gene sequence: CDR1 SGDLS, CDR2 YYNGEE. Between the trimmed V and J ends, which lost 4 bases and 0 bases, there was a span of 15 bases. The CDR3 spells CASSLRGGSSTDTQYF. In DNA, the CDR3 is TGTGCCAGCAGCCTGCGAGGCGGGTCTAGCACAGATACGCAGTATTTT.

The V call is TRBV4-3, the J call TRBJ1-2, with TRBD1 identical over 8 bases. The CDR3 extends over 14 amino acids. With V trimmed by 3 bases and J by 7 bases, 7 bases remained unmatched. The germline gives CDR1 LGHNA, CDR2 YSLEER. The CDR3 sequence: CASSQVLGQGGYTF. In DNA, the CDR3 is TGCGCCAGCAGCCAGGTTCTCGGACAGGGTGGCTACACCTTC.

The chain links TRBV11-1 to TRBJ1-1; tentatively, D is TRBD1 (5 bases). Deletions cut 3 bases from V and 1 base from J, with 12 bases between. This CDR3 contains 15 residues. Germline-derived CDR1 and CDR2 are SGHAT and FQDESV (reference sequence). CDR3 nucleotide sequence: TGTGCCAGCAGCTTGGGCAGGGTGACGAACACTGAAGCTTTCTTT. Translating it yields CASSLGRVTNTEAFF.

CDR3 sequence: CASSLTGLVPSEQYF. In DNA, the CDR3 is TGCGCCAGCAGCTTGACGGGACTAGTCCCTTCGGAGCAGTATTTT. The chain uses TRBV5-1 and TRBJ2-3, with TRBD2 matching over 8 bases. Germline V gene lookup returns CDR1 SGHRS and CDR2 YFSETQ. With 1 base clipped from V and 11 bases from J, the junction kept 12 bases outside the gene matches. The CDR3 covers 15 residues.

A single count supports this clone. V gene TRBV2 combines with J gene TRBJ1-2; no clear D gene. CDR1 SNHLY and CDR2 FYNNEI come from the germline V gene. V was shortened by 7 bases and J by 3 bases, with 6 bases between the two germline ends. The CDR3 consists of 11 residues. The CDR3 bases are TGTGCCAGCACTGAGGACTATGGCTACACCTTC. It yields the protein CASTEDYGYTF.

The chain uses TRBV11-2 and TRBJ2-7, with unresolved D. The V gene lost 0 bases and the J gene lost 3 bases, with 3 bases spanning the gap. The CDR3 loop spans 12 amino acids. CDR1 and CDR2 (germline): SGHAT, FQNNGV. Here the CDR3 DNA reads TGTGCCAGCAGCTTAGATGACTACGAGCAGTACTTC. It is translated as CASSLDDYEQYF.

The chain has TRBV5-1 and TRBJ2-7, with no clear D. Germline V gives CDR1 SGHRS, CDR2 YFSETQ. Trimming took 5 bases from V and 4 from J, leaving 13 bases between them. The CDR3 covers 13 residues. CDR3 region: CASRVELRYEQYF. The CDR3 region has the DNA TGCGCCAGCAGGGTGGAATTACGGTACGAGCAGTACTTC.

The chain links TRBV6-6 to TRBJ2-7; D not resolved. The CDR3 spans 14 residues. Trimming cost V 6 bases and J 3 bases, with 15 bases left between them. CDR1 and CDR2 from the germline V gene are MNHNY and SVGAGI (reference sequence). The CDR3: CASRLRPQSYEQYF. In DNA, the CDR3 is TGTGCCAGCAGGTTGCGGCCCCAGAGCTACGAGCAGTACTTC.

The V and J genes are TRBV5-1 and TRBJ1-1; 10 bases map to TRBD1. Germline loops: CDR1 SGHRS, CDR2 YFSETQ. With 0 bases clipped from V and 5 bases from J, the junction kept 13 bases outside the gene matches. This CDR3 is 18 amino acids long. CDR3: CASSLVGTGVLPATEAFF. The CDR3 DNA reads TGCGCCAGCAGCTTGGTAGGGACAGGGGTCCTGCCGGCTACTGAAGCTTTCTTT.

The chain carries TRBV4-2 and TRBJ2-7; D tentatively reads TRBD1 or TRBD2 (5 bases each). The CDR3 sequence is 15 residues long. Trimming took 4 bases from V and 5 from J, leaving 18 bases between them. Germline lookup yields CDR1 LGHNA and CDR2 YNFKEQ. The CDR3 is CASSPPRVGSHEQYF. The CDR3 coding sequence is TGTGCCAGCAGCCCCCCCAGGGTAGGGAGCCACGAGCAGTACTTC.

This clone was seen only once. The rearrangement joins TRBV11-3 to TRBJ1-1; D not resolved. The CDR3 sequence is 11 residues long. Trimming left V 8 bases short and J 11 bases short, with 15 bases between. Looked up from germline, CDR1 is SGHNT and CDR2 is YENEEA. CDR3 residues: CASAVGVVAFF. The DNA for the CDR3 is TGTGCCAGCGCCGTTGGGGTGGTGGCTTTCTTT.

The rearrangement links TRBV25-1 to TRBJ2-3; TRBD2 aligns across 8 bases. Looked up from germline, CDR1 is MGHDK and CDR2 is SYGVNS. Unmatched junction bases numbered 12, after V lost 7 bases and J lost 0 bases. The length of the CDR3 is 17 residues. CDR3 in amino acids: CASILMTREDSTDTQYF. In nucleotides, the CDR3 is TGTGCCAGCATTCTGATGACGCGGGAGGATAGCACAGATACGCAGTATTTT.